Presented here are 7 T cell receptor beta chains from one specimen sequenced in a study of cytomegalovirus exposure and HLA in healthy donors. Produced via immunoSEQ multiplex PCR; TCRdb's table is partial and in-frame only. The sample consists of 180,000 or so clones, 86% of them appearing once. Input material: PBMCs. The receptors derive from a man younger than 40 in good health and CMV-seropositive.

This chain links TRBV7-3 with TRBJ1-1; 7 nucleotides match TRBD1. The CDR3 is 16 amino acids. J gave up 3 bases and V 5 bases, and 12 bases lay outside the gene matches. The V gene's germline CDR1 is SGHTA and CDR2 FQGTGA. The DNA for the CDR3 is TGTGCCAGCAGCCCGCACCACAGGGGTAGGGACACTGAAGCTTTCTTT. Protein sequence: CASSPHHRGRDTEAFF.

The CDR3 region is CASGDGGNTEAFF. The CDR3 DNA reads TGTGCCAGCGGGGACGGGGGGAACACTGAAGCTTTCTTT. The gene calls are TRBV2 and TRBJ1-1; a possible D gene is TRBD1 (5 bases). The CDR3 runs to 13 residues. V was trimmed by 8 bases and J by 1 base, leaving 11 bases between them. Germline-derived CDR1 and CDR2 are SNHLY and FYNNEI.

Of note for this clone: The same CDR3 is also encoded by other DNA sequences in this sample. This chain links TRBV7-2 with TRBJ1-1; D gene unclear. The CDR3 runs to 13 residues. Trimming cost V 5 bases and J 0 bases, with 7 bases left between them. Germline CDR1 SGHTA, CDR2 FQGNSA. In DNA, the CDR3 is TGTGCCAGCAGCCCATATCTGAACACTGAAGCTTTCTTT. The encoded protein is CASSPYLNTEAFF.

The gene calls are TRBV7-2 and TRBJ2-7; TRBD2 matches at 7 bases. CDR3 length: 13 residues. V lost 6 bases, J lost 1 base, and 3 bases stayed unmatched. Germline V gene sequence: CDR1 SGHTA, CDR2 FQGNSA. In nucleotides, the CDR3 is TGTGCCAGCAGATCGGGGGGTTCCTACGAGCAGTACTTC. It encodes CASRSGGSYEQYF.

This chain links TRBV5-3 with TRBJ1-2; D gene unclear. TRBV5-3 is designated an ORF whose function remains uncertain. V was trimmed by 8 bases and J by 5 bases, leaving 7 bases between them. This CDR3 is 10 amino acids long. As DNA, the CDR3 is TGTGCCAGTTACGTTTATGGCTACACCTTC. Its protein is CASYVYGYTF.

The V call is TRBV30, the J call TRBJ1-1, with D possibly matching TRBD1 (5 bases). Trimming took 5 bases from V and 3 from J, leaving 10 bases between them. CDR1 and CDR2 (germline): GTSNPN, SVGIG (reference sequence). The CDR3 has 12 residues. CDR3 residues: CAWGGWYTEAFF. The DNA of the CDR3 is TGTGCCTGGGGGGGATGGTACACTGAAGCTTTCTTT.

This clone appeared a few times. The chain recombines TRBV19 with TRBJ2-7; a weak D match, TRBD1 (6 bases). Germline assignment: CDR1 LNHDA and CDR2 SQIVND (reference sequence). This CDR3 is 13 amino acids long. Trimming pared 4 bases from V and 6 bases from J, leaving 13 bases between. CDR3 amino acids: CASSNRGQSEQYF. CDR3 in DNA: TGTGCCAGTAGTAACCGCGGACAGTCCGAGCAGTACTTC.